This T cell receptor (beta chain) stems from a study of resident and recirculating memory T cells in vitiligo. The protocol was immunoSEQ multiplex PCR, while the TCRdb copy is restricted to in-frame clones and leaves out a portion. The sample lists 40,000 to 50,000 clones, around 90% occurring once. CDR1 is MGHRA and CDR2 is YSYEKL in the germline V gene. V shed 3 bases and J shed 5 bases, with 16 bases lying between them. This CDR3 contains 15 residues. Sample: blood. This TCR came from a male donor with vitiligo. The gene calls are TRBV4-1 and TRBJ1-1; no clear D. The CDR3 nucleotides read TGCGCCAGCAGCCATGGGCGTGGGAGGGCTACTGAAGCTTTCTTT. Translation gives CASSHGRGRATEAFF.